The 15 T cell receptor beta chains presented below share a single source sample, sequenced in a study of memory CD4+ T cells and cytomegalovirus serostatus. Generated by immunoSEQ multiplex PCR, the TCRdb table keeps only in-frame clones and is missing some. Of 25,000 to 40,000 clones listed, around 74% were seen once; the top ten hold less than 0.65%. The sort gate was single viable CD3+CD4+CD8-CD45RO+ cells for memory CD4+ T cells. Sequencing was carried out using memory CD4+ T cells from blood. Receptors originate from an adult in good health and CMV-seronegative. Some clones in this sample may be carry-over from other donors' samples.

V and J are TRBV6-1 and TRBJ2-3, with TRBD1 matching 7 bases. Per germline, CDR1 MNHNS and CDR2 SASEGT. V dropped 5 bases and J dropped 2; count of bases not matched to a gene: 4. The CDR3 runs to 14 residues. CDR3 amino acids: CASSRDSYTDTQYF. CDR3 bases: TGTGCCAGCAGTCGGGACAGCTACACAGATACGCAGTATTTT.

The chain joins TRBV11-2 to TRBJ1-5; D is unclear. The CDR3 extends over 16 amino acids. The germline V gene has CDR1 SGHAT and CDR2 FQNNGV. Between the trimmed V and J ends, which lost 1 base and 7 bases, there was a span of 17 bases. Here the CDR3 DNA reads TGTGCCAGCAGCTTAGGATCCCACTTGGGCCGGCAGCCCCAGCATTTT. The encoded protein is CASSLGSHLGRQPQHF.

The rearrangement uses TRBV11-2 and TRBJ2-5, with D unresolved. This CDR3 is 14 amino acids long. Per germline, CDR1 SGHAT and CDR2 FQNNGV. The V end was cut by 0 bases, the J end by 4 bases, with 9 bases between. Here the CDR3 reads CASSLDVVVETQYF. The CDR3 region has the DNA TGTGCCAGCAGCTTAGATGTAGTTGTAGAGACCCAGTACTTC.

The chain is built from TRBV19 and TRBJ2-5, with 8 nucleotides matching TRBD1. From germline, CDR1 is LNHDA and CDR2 SQIVND (reference sequence). V lost 4 bases, J lost 5 bases, and 6 bases stayed unmatched. The CDR3 consists of 14 residues. In nucleotides, the CDR3 is TGTGCCAGTAGTACCCAGGGGGCTTGGGAGACCCAGTACTTC. Residues: CASSTQGAWETQYF.

The CDR3 coding sequence is TGTGCCAGCACGAGCTCGGGGAAATCTCACTATGGCTACACCTTC. Amino acid sequence: CASTSSGKSHYGYTF. The chain carries TRBV28 and TRBJ1-2; D gene ambiguous. CDR3 length equals 15 residues. Trimming removed 7 bases at V and 3 bases at J, with 18 bases between. Germline V CDR1 and CDR2: MDHEN, SYDVKM.

This chain links TRBV6-1 with TRBJ1-2; possible D gene TRBD1, 5 bases. Germline V gene data show CDR1 as MNHNS and CDR2 as SASEGT. This CDR3 comprises 13 residues. V gave up 0 bases and J gave up 6 bases, with 8 bases separating them. The CDR3 reads CASSEAGLNGYTF. The DNA for the CDR3 is TGTGCCAGCAGTGAAGCGGGACTGAATGGCTACACCTTC.

The chain joins TRBV5-1 to TRBJ2-2, with 8 positions matching TRBD2. The junction had 7 bases not matched to a gene; V was cut back by 3 bases and J by 3 bases. In germline, CDR1 is SGHRS, CDR2 YFSETQ. This CDR3 is built from 16 residues. CDR3 nucleotides: TGCGCCAGCAGCTGGAGCGGGGGTACGGACACCGGGGAGCTGTTTTTT. It encodes CASSWSGGTDTGELFF. The full variable domain, its missing parts supplied by reference TRBV5-1 and TRBJ2-2, is KAGVTQTPRYLIKTRGQQVTLSCSPISGHRSVSWYQQTPGQGLQFLFEYFSETQRNKGNFPGRFSGRQFSNSRSEMNVSTLELGDSALYLCASSWSGGTDTGELFFGEGSRLTVL.

The chain combines TRBV19 with TRBJ2-6; D is uncertain. Trimming removed 5 bases at V and 4 bases at J, with 3 bases between. CDR3 length: 12 residues. Germline CDR1 and CDR2: LNHDA and SQIVND (reference sequence). This CDR3 is CASSAGANVLTF. The CDR3 DNA follows: TGTGCCAGTAGTGCCGGGGCCAACGTCCTGACTTTC.

This clone was recorded a few times. This sequence joins TRBV5-6 and TRBJ1-2; TRBD1 might be the D (5 bases). Trimming cost V 0 bases and J 8 bases, with 11 bases left between them. CDR3 length equals 13 residues. The germline V gene encodes CDR1 SGHDT and CDR2 YYEEEE. CDR3 bases: TGTGCCAGCAGCTTGGCAGGGAAAGGCGGCTACACCTTC. Protein sequence: CASSLAGKGGYTF.

The chain uses TRBV28 and TRBJ2-7, with TRBD2 matching over 9 bases. Germline V gives CDR1 MDHEN, CDR2 SYDVKM. V was pared by 5 bases and J by 0 bases, with 11 bases of the junction left unmatched. There are 17 residues in the CDR3. The CDR3 bases are TGTGCCAGCAGTGCCCAGAACTTAGCGGGGGCCTCCTACGAGCAGTACTTC. This translates into CASSAQNLAGASYEQYF.

The chain couples TRBV29-1 to TRBJ1-1; D not resolved. The germline CDR1 and CDR2 sequences are SQVTM and ANQGSEA. There are 13 residues in the CDR3. Trimming took off 3 bases at V and 2 bases at J, with 10 bases between the two ends. The CDR3 sequence: CSVEIGFNTEAFF. The CDR3 nucleotides are TGCAGCGTTGAGATCGGATTCAACACTGAAGCTTTCTTT.

A remark on this clone: Other DNA sequences within the sample encode an identical CDR3. J is TRBJ2-7 and V is TRBV18, with TRBD2 identical over 7 bases. The V gene end was trimmed by 2 bases and the J gene end by 0 bases; junction bases not matched to a gene: 4. The CDR3 is 15 amino acids. Germline CDR1 KGHSH, CDR2 LQKENI. CDR3 sequence (DNA): TGTGCCAGCTCACCAGGCGGGGGATCCTCCTACGAGCAGTACTTC. Its translation: CASSPGGGSSYEQYF.

This clone is a singleton in its sample. This chain links TRBV27 with TRBJ1-6; 10 nucleotides align to TRBD1. V lost 2 bases to trimming and J lost 4 bases; unmatched junction nucleotides: 5. Germline CDR1 is MNHEY and CDR2 is SMNVEV (reference sequence). The CDR3 loop spans 17 amino acids. The CDR3 nucleotides are TGTGCCAGCAGTTTAGCGAGGACAGGGGGGTATAATTCACCCCTCCACTTT. Amino acid sequence: CASSLARTGGYNSPLHF.

V is TRBV6-1 and J is TRBJ1-4; D uncertain. Germline V gives CDR1 MNHNS, CDR2 SASEGT. The CDR3 loop spans 13 amino acids. V lost 6 bases and J 0 bases, leaving 5 bases between the germline ends. The CDR3 DNA reads as TGTGCCAGCAGGGTCGCAACTAATGAAAAACTGTTTTTT. Protein: CASRVATNEKLFF.

The chain joins TRBV5-8 to TRBJ1-1; tentatively, D is TRBD1 (6 bases). CDR3 size: 14 residues. The ends were cut back, 5 bases at V and 1 base at J, with 12 bases in the middle. Germline-derived CDR1 and CDR2 are SGHTS and YDEGEE. The CDR3 loop reads CASRPTGGNTEAFF. The CDR3 DNA follows: TGTGCCAGCAGACCGACAGGAGGGAACACTGAAGCTTTCTTT.